Below are 28 T cell receptor beta chains sequenced from a single sample in a study of T cells in Graves' hyperthyroidism and ophthalmopathy. Amplification of TCR beta CDR3 regions used RNA as the template. HTBI primers were used for first-round RT-PCR of the TCR CDR3. Each CDR3 protein is one row after TCRdb ran MiXCR on the multiplex PCR reads. The sample includes about 620,000 distinct CDR3 sequences, around 16% seen only once; the top ten take 3.5% to 4%. The sequencing input was blood. Receptors were obtained from a woman in her twenties or thirties with Graves' hyperthyroidism.

This clonotype was recorded at least ten times. The chain carries TRBV18 and TRBJ2-3, with D possibly being TRBD2 (5 bases). This CDR3 region has 14 residues. Per the germline V gene, CDR1 is KGHSH and CDR2 is LQKENI. V gave up 6 bases and J gave up 2 bases, with 12 bases separating them. CDR3 in amino acids: CASSDLDFTDTQYF. The CDR3 DNA reads as TGTGCCAGCTCGGACTTGGACTTCACAGATACGCAGTATTTT.

This clonotype showed up just a few times. The rearrangement joins TRBV19 to TRBJ1-5; 7 positions agree with TRBD1. CDR1 is LNHDA and CDR2 is SQIVND in the germline V gene (reference sequence). The CDR3 consists of 14 residues. V was clipped by 7 bases and J by 8 bases; unmatched bases: 11. Here the CDR3 DNA reads TGTGCCAGTACCAATAGACAGGGCTGGGAGCCCCAGCATTTT. Encoded protein: CASTNRQGWEPQHF.

This clonotype was seen ten or more times. J is TRBJ2-7 and V is TRBV7-2; D is ambiguous. The CDR3 is made up of 12 amino acids. Germline values: CDR1 SGHTA, CDR2 FQGNSA. Trimming stripped 4 bases from V and 4 bases from J, with 8 bases between. DNA for the CDR3: TGTGCCAGCAGCTCTGACTTATACGAGCAGTACTTC. Translated: CASSSDLYEQYF.

With regard to this clonotype: This may be a read error, as it is one base from a much larger clone. The chain links TRBV30 to TRBJ2-4; D is uncertain. V lost 1 base and J 1 base, leaving 14 bases between the germline ends. The CDR3 is 16 amino acids. Germline CDR1 GTSNPN, CDR2 SVGIG (reference sequence). As DNA, the CDR3 is TGTGCCTGGAGTGATCTTAAGGTCATGGCCAAAAACATTCAGTACTTC. Its protein product is CAWSDLKVMAKNIQYF. Complete variable domain (other parts from reference TRBV30 and TRBJ2-4): SQTIHQWPATLVQPVGSPLSLECTVEGTSNPNLYWYRQAAGRGLQLLFYSVGIGQISSEVPQNLSASRPQDRQFILSSKKLLLSDSGFYLCAWSDLKVMAKNIQYFGAGTRLSVL.

This clonotype was seen many times. This sequence joins TRBV2 and TRBJ1-1; 11 nucleotides line up with TRBD1. Trimming took 5 bases from V and 10 from J; bases not matched to a gene: 3. This CDR3 is 12 amino acids long. Germline lookup yields CDR1 SNHLY and CDR2 FYNNEI. The CDR3 DNA is TGTGCCAGCAGTCTGGACAGGGGGCTAGCTTTCTTT. Amino acids: CASSLDRGLAFF.

The CDR3 spells CSSRVSETQYF. The CDR3 bases are TGCAGCTCCAGGGTTTCGGAGACCCAGTACTTC. The chain has TRBV29-1 and TRBJ2-5; D may be TRBD1 (5 bases). Deletions cut 8 bases from V and 5 bases from J, with 12 bases between. The CDR3 is 11 residues long. Germline V gene sequence: CDR1 SQVTM, CDR2 ANQGSEA.

The chain uses TRBV19 and TRBJ2-3; 8 nucleotides agree with TRBD2. The germline gives CDR1 LNHDA, CDR2 SQIVND (reference sequence). V lost 3 bases, J lost 2 bases, and 4 bases stayed unmatched. This CDR3 is 15 amino acids long. The DNA of the CDR3 is TGTGCCAGTAGTATTTCGCGGGAGGTCACAGATACGCAGTATTTT. Translated: CASSISREVTDTQYF. Based on the CDR3 plus reference TRBV19 and TRBJ2-3, the full variable domain is DGGITQSPKYLFRKEGQNVTLSCEQNLNHDAMYWYRQDPGQGLRLIYYSQIVNDFQKGDIAEGYSVSREKKESFPLTVTSAQKNPTAFYLCASSISREVTDTQYFGPGTRLTVL.

This clonotype has a count of ten or more. The V call is TRBV6-1, the J call TRBJ2-7, with a weak D call TRBD1 (6 bases). Trimming cost V 2 bases and J 6 bases, with 17 bases left between them. Germline V gene sequence: CDR1 MNHNS, CDR2 SASEGT. The CDR3 has 15 residues. In DNA form, the CDR3 reads TGTGCCAGCAGTGAACCCGGGACACCAAGACCCGAGCAGTACTTC. This sequence encodes CASSEPGTPRPEQYF.

This clonotype was seen ten or more times. The rearrangement joins TRBV7-2 to TRBJ2-1, with TRBD1 identical over 8 bases. The V and J ends lost 5 bases and 4 bases, in that order; junction bases with no gene match: 7. Germline assignment: CDR1 SGHTA and CDR2 FQGNSA. The CDR3 runs 15 residues. The CDR3 reads CASSQGAGWYNEQFF. The CDR3 nucleotides are TGTGCCAGCAGCCAGGGGGCGGGATGGTACAATGAGCAGTTCTTC.

This clonotype was seen at least ten times. This chain joins TRBV7-9 and TRBJ1-1; possibly TRBD1 for D (6 bases). Trimming left V 5 bases short and J 1 base short, with 14 bases between. Per germline, CDR1 SEHNR and CDR2 FQNEAQ (reference sequence). The CDR3 contains 15 residues. CDR3 bases: TGTGCCAGCAGCGGCGCAGGGGTTCGGAACACTGAAGCTTTCTTT. This gives the protein CASSGAGVRNTEAFF.

This chain joins TRBV13 and TRBJ2-7; the match to TRBD1 covers 8 bases. Per the germline V gene, CDR1 is PRHDT and CDR2 is FYEKMQ (reference sequence). Trimming at V came to 5 bases and at J to 6 bases, leaving 9 bases not matched to a gene. The CDR3 is 14 amino acids. CDR3 bases: TGTGCCAGCAGCGACAGGGGCCCCTCCGGCGAGCAGTACTTC. Protein: CASSDRGPSGEQYF.

This clonotype was detected ten times or more. The V call is TRBV7-9, the J call TRBJ2-6, with 11 bases aligning to TRBD1. CDR1 SEHNR and CDR2 FQNEAQ come from the germline V gene (reference sequence). The CDR3 is made up of 17 amino acids. Trimming at V came to 4 bases and at J to 4 bases, leaving 6 bases not matched to a gene. The CDR3 here is CASSSPGQGVGANVLTF. In DNA form, the CDR3 reads TGTGCCAGCAGCTCTCCGGGACAGGGGGTCGGGGCCAACGTCCTGACTTTC.

The gene calls are TRBV5-1 and TRBJ1-1, with D unclear. Per germline, CDR1 SGHRS and CDR2 YFSETQ. The length of the CDR3 is 15 residues. V was pared by 5 bases and J by 0 bases, with 14 bases between. CDR3 nucleotide sequence: TGCGCCAGCAGTTCTGACGGACGGATGAACACTGAAGCTTTCTTT. Translation gives CASSSDGRMNTEAFF.

The table lists this clonotype with a few counts. This chain links TRBV7-8 with TRBJ1-4; 8 bases are a match to TRBD1. Germline-derived CDR1 and CDR2 are SGHVS and FQNEAQ. CDR3 length: 15 residues. Trimming took 3 bases from V and 7 from J; bases not matched to a gene: 7. The CDR3 DNA follows: TGTGCCAGCAGCTTGGCAGGGGGCCGAAGTGAAAAACTGTTTTTT. This codes for CASSLAGGRSEKLFF. Complete variable domain (other parts from reference TRBV7-8 and TRBJ1-4): GAGVSQSPRYKVAKRGQDVALRCDPISGHVSLFWYQQALGQGPEFLTYFQNEAQLDKSGLPSDRFFAERPEGSVSTLKIQRTQQEDSAVYLCASSLAGGRSEKLFFGSGTQLSVL.

The chain employs TRBV12-3 or TRBV12-4 and TRBJ2-7; D is unclear. This CDR3 region has 15 residues. V shed 2 bases and J shed 0 bases, with 11 bases lying between them. CDR3 loop: CASSLSRGISYEQYF. The CDR3 DNA sequence: TGTGCCAGCAGTTTAAGCCGCGGAATCTCCTACGAGCAGTACTTC.

This clonotype showed up many times. The V call is TRBV11-3, the J call TRBJ2-5; 7 bases match TRBD1. CDR1 is SGHNT, CDR2 YENEEA, per germline. The CDR3 extends over 14 amino acids. V lost 5 bases to trimming and J lost 2 bases; unmatched junction nucleotides: 5. CDR3 sequence: CASSERTGQETQYF. CDR3 sequence (DNA): TGTGCCAGCAGCGAACGGACAGGACAAGAGACCCAGTACTTC.

This chain joins TRBV15 and TRBJ2-7; TRBD1 agrees at 9 bases. The V and J ends lost 0 bases and 2 bases, in that order; junction bases with no gene match: 11. The CDR3 consists of 18 residues. CDR1 and CDR2 from the germline V gene are LNHNV and YYDKDF (reference sequence). CDR3 sequence: CATSRERSTGGEAYEQYF. The CDR3 region has the DNA TGTGCCACCAGCAGAGAGAGAAGTACAGGGGGCGAGGCCTACGAGCAGTACTTC.

This clonotype was counted ten times or more. The chain recombines TRBV7-9 with TRBJ2-1, with 8 bases that match TRBD1. Germline-derived CDR1 and CDR2 are SEHNR and FQNEAQ (reference sequence). Trimming removed 8 bases from V and 8 bases from J; junction bases left unmatched: 8. The CDR3 loop spans 13 amino acids. The CDR3 loop reads CASGQGAGYEQFF. CDR3 nucleotides: TGTGCCAGCGGGCAGGGGGCCGGGTATGAGCAGTTCTTC.

This clonotype has only a few counts. This sequence joins TRBV6-9 and TRBJ2-3; the match to TRBD1 covers 7 bases. Trimming removed 3 bases from V and 3 bases from J; junction bases left unmatched: 6. This CDR3 spans 15 amino acids. Germline V gene sequence: CDR1 MNHGY, CDR2 SVAAGI. The CDR3 loop reads CASSYPEQGTDTQYF. In DNA form, the CDR3 reads TGTGCCAGCAGTTACCCTGAACAGGGGACAGATACGCAGTATTTT.

This clonotype has at least ten counts. The chain is built from TRBV7-3 and TRBJ2-5; no clear D. Trimming pared 5 bases from V and 5 bases from J, leaving 12 bases between. Germline CDR1 is SGHTA and CDR2 is FQGTGA. The CDR3 totals 13 residues. Written as DNA, the CDR3 is TGTGCCAGCAGCCCAGGTGTTAGGGAGACCCAGTACTTC. Translated: CASSPGVRETQYF.

This clonotype was found once. This chain connects TRBV30 to TRBJ1-1; D is ambiguous. V lost 5 bases to trimming and J lost 11 bases, with 18 bases between them. The germline gives CDR1 GTSNPN, CDR2 SVGIG (reference sequence). The CDR3 sequence is 12 residues long. The CDR3, as DNA: TGTGCCTGGGCTACAGTTATGGACGAGGCTTTCTTT. It codes for CAWATVMDEAFF.

The J gene is TRBJ2-7, the V gene TRBV5-1, with 9 positions matching TRBD1. CDR3 length equals 13 residues. Per germline, CDR1 SGHRS and CDR2 YFSETQ. The junction had 6 bases not matched to a gene; V was cut back by 4 bases and J by 7 bases. CDR3 nucleotide sequence: TGCGCCAGCAGCAGGGGGACAGGGAGAGAGCAGTACTTC. Its protein is CASSRGTGREQYF. Drawing the rest from reference TRBV5-1 and TRBJ2-7, the complete variable domain is KAGVTQTPRYLIKTRGQQVTLSCSPISGHRSVSWYQQTPGQGLQFLFEYFSETQRNKGNFPGRFSGRQFSNSRSEMNVSTLELGDSALYLCASSRGTGREQYFGPGTRLTVT.

In this sample, this clonotype turned up many times. The genes are TRBV6-6 and TRBJ2-2, with 7 bases matching TRBD1. The junction had 10 bases not matched to a gene; V was cut back by 2 bases and J by 7 bases. The CDR3 length is 16 residues. Germline V CDR1 and CDR2: MNHNY, SVGAGI (reference sequence). The CDR3 region is CASSYGQADGSGELFF. CDR3 in DNA: TGTGCCAGCAGTTACGGACAGGCCGATGGGAGCGGGGAGCTGTTTTTT.

The chain combines TRBV25-1 with TRBJ1-1, with D possibly being TRBD1 (6 bases). Germline V gene data show CDR1 as MGHDK and CDR2 as SYGVNS. The CDR3 extends over 13 amino acids. V was clipped by 0 bases and J by 11 bases, with 13 bases between them. CDR3 in DNA: TGTGCCAGCAGTGAATACGACAGGTCTGGGGCTTTCTTT. It yields the protein CASSEYDRSGAFF. Together with reference TRBV25-1 and TRBJ1-1, the CDR3 gives the full variable domain: EADIYQTPRYLVIGTGKKITLECSQTMGHDKMYWYQQDPGMELHLIHYSYGVNSTEKGDLSSESTVSRIRTEHFPLTLESARPSHTSQYLCASSEYDRSGAFFGQGTRLTVV.

Details on this clonotype: This may be a read error: a much more frequent sequence differs by one nucleotide. The CDR3, as DNA: TGCAGTGCGCCGACGGGAGCCGCGCAGTATTTT. It codes for CSAPTGAAQYF. The rearrangement uses TRBV20-1 and TRBJ2-3; D possibly corresponds to TRBD2 (6 bases). Per the germline V gene, CDR1 is DFQATT and CDR2 is SNEGSKA (reference sequence). V dropped 6 bases and J dropped 10 bases, with 14 bases sitting between them. The CDR3 sequence is 11 residues long.

This clonotype was observed many times. The chain employs TRBV19 and TRBJ1-2; no clear D gene. Trimming cost V 9 bases and J 4 bases, with 15 bases left between them. The CDR3 consists of 13 residues. Germline lookup yields CDR1 LNHDA and CDR2 SQIVND (reference sequence). The CDR3, as DNA: TGTGCCAGCTCACCAACTGGGATCTATGGCTACACCTTC. This codes for CASSPTGIYGYTF.

A few counts support this clonotype. V gene TRBV13 combines with J gene TRBJ2-1; D not certain. V dropped 5 bases and J dropped 5 bases, with 10 bases sitting between them. CDR3 length equals 13 residues. CDR1 is PRHDT, CDR2 FYEKMQ, per germline (reference sequence). CDR3 in amino acids: CASSPQLNNEQFF. CDR3 DNA sequence: TGTGCCAGCAGCCCTCAACTAAACAATGAGCAGTTCTTC. Variable domain in full (rest from reference TRBV13 and TRBJ2-1): AAGVIQSPRHLIKEKRETATLKCYPIPRHDTVYWYQQGPGQDPQFLISFYEKMQSDKGSIPDRFSAQQFSDYHSELNMSSLELGDSALYFCASSPQLNNEQFFGPGTRLTVL.

This clonotype appeared a single time. The gene calls are TRBV19 and TRBJ2-7, with 8 bases matching TRBD1. The CDR3 spans 15 residues. The ends lost 3 bases at V and 6 bases at J; junction bases unmatched: 10. Germline V gives CDR1 LNHDA, CDR2 SQIVND (reference sequence). The CDR3 DNA follows: TGTGCCAGTAGTATTTCGACAGGGGAAGCTTGCGAGCAGTACTTC. This translates into CASSISTGEACEQYF. The full variable domain, rest sourced from reference TRBV19 and TRBJ2-7, is DGGITQSPKYLFRKEGQNVTLSCEQNLNHDAMYWYRQDPGQGLRLIYYSQIVNDFQKGDIAEGYSVSREKKESFPLTVTSAQKNPTAFYLCASSISTGEACEQYFGPGTRLTVT.